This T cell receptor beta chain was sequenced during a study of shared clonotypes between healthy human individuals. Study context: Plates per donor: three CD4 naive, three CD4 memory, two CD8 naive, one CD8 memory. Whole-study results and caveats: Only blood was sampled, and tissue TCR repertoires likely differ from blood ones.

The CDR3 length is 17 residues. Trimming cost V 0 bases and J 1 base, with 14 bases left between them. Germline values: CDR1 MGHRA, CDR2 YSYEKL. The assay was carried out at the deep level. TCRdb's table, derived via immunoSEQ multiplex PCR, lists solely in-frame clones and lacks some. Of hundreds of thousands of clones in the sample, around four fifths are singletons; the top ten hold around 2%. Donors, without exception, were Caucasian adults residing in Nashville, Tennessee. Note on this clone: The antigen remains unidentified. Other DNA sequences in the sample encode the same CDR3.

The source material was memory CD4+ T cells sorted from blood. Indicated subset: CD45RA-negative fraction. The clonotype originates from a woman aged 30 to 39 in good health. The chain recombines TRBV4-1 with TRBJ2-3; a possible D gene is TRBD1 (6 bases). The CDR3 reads CASSQDTAGVGTDTQYF. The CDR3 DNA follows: TGCGCCAGCAGCCAAGATACGGCAGGGGTTGGCACAGATACGCAGTATTTT.